Below, 10 T cell receptor beta chains from the same sample are listed, as sequenced in a study of spatial heterogeneity in lung cancer. As to time point: sample taken at primary tumor resection. TCRdb analysed the 5' RACE reads with MiXCR anew, one entry per CDR3 protein. This table has some 40,000 distinct CDR3 sequences, 3.1% appearing once. The sequenced sample was normal lung tissue next to the tumor, obtained at surgery. The receptors derive from a male donor with early-stage non-small cell lung cancer.

The chain has TRBV5-1 and TRBJ1-6; D is perhaps TRBD1 (6 bases). The CDR3 has 14 amino acids. Trimming removed 5 bases from V and 10 bases from J, with 16 bases in between. Germline CDR1 SGHRS, CDR2 YFSETQ. The CDR3 nucleotides are TGCGCCAGCAGTGCCGGGGGGGGCTTGTCACCCCTCCACTTT. Translated: CASSAGGGLSPLHF.

Many counts were recorded for this clonotype. V gene TRBV25-1 combines with J gene TRBJ2-3, with D unresolved. The germline V and J ends were trimmed by 8 bases and 0 bases, with 9 bases remaining between them. The CDR3 is 13 amino acids. Germline CDR1 MGHDK, CDR2 SYGVNS. The CDR3 spells CASSGSSTDTQYF. As DNA, the CDR3 is TGTGCCAGCTCGGGCTCTAGCACAGATACGCAGTATTTT.

This clonotype was picked up many times. V gene TRBV2 combines with J gene TRBJ2-3; D remains ambiguous. V was pared by 7 bases and J by 4 bases, with 6 bases between. The CDR3 sequence is 11 residues long. Germline V gives CDR1 SNHLY, CDR2 FYNNEI. The CDR3 is CASTEADTQYF. The CDR3 nucleotides read TGTGCCAGCACCGAAGCAGATACGCAGTATTTT.

This clonotype showed up many times. The chain joins TRBV2 to TRBJ2-1; a weak D match, TRBD2 (5 bases). Germline V gives CDR1 SNHLY, CDR2 FYNNEI. This CDR3 contains 14 residues. The V end was cut by 4 bases, the J end by 4 bases, with 11 bases between. CDR3 DNA: TGTGCCAGCAGTGTGGCGGGCCCGTACAATGAGCAGTTCTTC. It codes for CASSVAGPYNEQFF.

This clonotype was observed at least ten times. V usage is TRBV4-1 and J usage is TRBJ2-5; no firm D call. The CDR3 consists of 11 residues. CDR1 and CDR2 from the germline V gene are MGHRA and YSYEKL. Between the trimmed V and J ends, which lost 0 bases and 7 bases, there was a span of 3 bases. This CDR3 is CASSQDRTQYF. For the CDR3, the DNA is TGCGCCAGCAGCCAAGACCGGACCCAGTACTTC.

This chain joins TRBV18 and TRBJ2-1, with D tentatively TRBD1 (6 bases). CDR3 length: 14 amino acids. With 5 bases removed from V and 4 bases from J, the gap between germline ends came to 12 bases. Looked up from germline, CDR1 is KGHSH and CDR2 is LQKENI. The CDR3 loop is CASSLTGGYNEQFF. In DNA, the CDR3 is TGTGCCAGCTCATTGACAGGAGGTTACAATGAGCAGTTCTTC.

V and J are TRBV7-8 and TRBJ2-7; D gene unclear. Germline values: CDR1 SGHVS, CDR2 FQNEAQ. This CDR3 spans 14 amino acids. V was pared by 1 base and J by 2 bases, with 9 bases between. The CDR3 nucleotides read TGTGCCAGCAGCTTAGTTGAAAACACCTACGAGCAGTACTTC. Protein product: CASSLVENTYEQYF.

In this sample, this clonotype turned up many times. J is TRBJ2-5 and V is TRBV10-1, with D unclear. Between the trimmed V and J ends, which lost 0 bases and 6 bases, there was a span of 8 bases. Per the germline V gene, CDR1 is WNHNN and CDR2 is SYGVQD (reference sequence). The CDR3 runs 13 residues. The CDR3 DNA reads TGCGCCAGCAGTGAGTCAGGGAAGAAGACCCAGTACTTC. It translates to CASSESGKKTQYF.

There are many counts of this clonotype. J is TRBJ1-5 and V is TRBV5-5, with TRBD1 identical over 8 bases. The CDR3 is 14 amino acids. Germline-derived CDR1 and CDR2 are SGHKS and YYEKEE (reference sequence). The ends lost 4 bases at V and 5 bases at J; junction bases unmatched: 5. CDR3 nucleotides: TGTGCCAGCAGCCAAGGGACAGGCCATCAGCCCCAGCATTTT. This sequence encodes CASSQGTGHQPQHF.

At least ten counts were recorded for this clonotype. The gene calls are TRBV6-5 and TRBJ1-2; D is unclear. This CDR3 is 13 amino acids long. CDR1 is MNHEY and CDR2 is SVGAGI in the germline V gene. V was clipped by 7 bases and J by 5 bases, with 14 bases between them. CDR3 DNA: TGTGCCAGCAAACTGACGCAGTCATATGGCTACACCTTC. Its translation is CASKLTQSYGYTF.